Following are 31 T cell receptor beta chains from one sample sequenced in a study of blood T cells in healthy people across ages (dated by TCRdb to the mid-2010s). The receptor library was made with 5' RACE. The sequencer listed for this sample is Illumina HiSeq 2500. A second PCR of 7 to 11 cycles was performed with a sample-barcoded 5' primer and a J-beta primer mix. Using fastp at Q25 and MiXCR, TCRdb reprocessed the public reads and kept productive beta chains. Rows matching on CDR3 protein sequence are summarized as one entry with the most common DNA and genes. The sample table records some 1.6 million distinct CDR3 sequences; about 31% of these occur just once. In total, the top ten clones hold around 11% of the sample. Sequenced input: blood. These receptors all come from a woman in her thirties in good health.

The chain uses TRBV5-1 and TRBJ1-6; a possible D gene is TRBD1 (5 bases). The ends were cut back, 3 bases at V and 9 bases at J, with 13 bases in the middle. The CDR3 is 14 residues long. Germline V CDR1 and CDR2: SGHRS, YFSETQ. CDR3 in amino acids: CASSSLGGGSPLHF. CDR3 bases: TGCGCCAGCAGCTCACTGGGGGGAGGTTCACCCCTCCACTTT.

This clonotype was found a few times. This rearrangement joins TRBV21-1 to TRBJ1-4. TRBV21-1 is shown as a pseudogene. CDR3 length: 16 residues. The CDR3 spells CASSKSPYLTNEKLFF. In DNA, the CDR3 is TGTGCCAGCAGCAAATCCCCGTATCTGACTAATGAAAAACTGTTTTTT.

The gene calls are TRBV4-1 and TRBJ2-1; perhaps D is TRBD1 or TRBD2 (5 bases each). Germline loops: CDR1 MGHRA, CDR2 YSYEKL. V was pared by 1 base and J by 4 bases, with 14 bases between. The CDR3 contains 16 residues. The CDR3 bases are TGCGCCAGCAGCCAAGGGGCCTTGGGGGTATACAATGAGCAGTTCTTC. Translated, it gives CASSQGALGVYNEQFF.

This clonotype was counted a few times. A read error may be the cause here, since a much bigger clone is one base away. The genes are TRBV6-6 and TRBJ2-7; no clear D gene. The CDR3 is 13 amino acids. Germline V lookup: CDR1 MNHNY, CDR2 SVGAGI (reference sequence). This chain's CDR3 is CANSLRASYEQYF. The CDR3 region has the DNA TGTGCCAACAGTCTCCGGGCTTCCTACGAGCAGTACTTC.

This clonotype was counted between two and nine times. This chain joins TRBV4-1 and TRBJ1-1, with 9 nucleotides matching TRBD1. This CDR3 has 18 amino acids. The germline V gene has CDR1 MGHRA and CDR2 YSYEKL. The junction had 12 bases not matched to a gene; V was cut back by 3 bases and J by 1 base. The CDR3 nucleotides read TGCGCCAGCAGCCAGGTCTTTAGGACAGGGGCCCGGAACACTGAAGCTTTCTTT. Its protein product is CASSQVFRTGARNTEAFF.

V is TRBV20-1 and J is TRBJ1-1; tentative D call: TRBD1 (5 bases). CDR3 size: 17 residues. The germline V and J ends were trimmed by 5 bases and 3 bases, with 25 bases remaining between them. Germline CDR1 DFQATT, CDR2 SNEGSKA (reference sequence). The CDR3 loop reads CSAFPYDSPNWDTEAFF. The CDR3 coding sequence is TGCAGTGCTTTTCCCTATGACAGCCCCAACTGGGACACTGAAGCTTTCTTT.

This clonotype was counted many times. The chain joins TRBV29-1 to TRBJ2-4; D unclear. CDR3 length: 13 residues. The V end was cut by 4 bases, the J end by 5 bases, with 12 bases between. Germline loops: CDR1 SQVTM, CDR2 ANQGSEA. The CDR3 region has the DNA TGCAGCGTTGGAGGACGGTCAGAAAACATTCAGTACTTC. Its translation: CSVGGRSENIQYF.

DNA of the CDR3: TGCAGTGCTAGAGAGACAGGGGGAAAGAACACTGAAGCTTTCTTT. Amino acids: CSARETGGKNTEAFF. The rearrangement joins TRBV20-1 to TRBJ1-1, with 9 bases identical to TRBD1. The CDR3 runs to 15 residues. Germline CDR1 DFQATT, CDR2 SNEGSKA (reference sequence). The ends lost 0 bases at V and 1 base at J; junction bases unmatched: 3.

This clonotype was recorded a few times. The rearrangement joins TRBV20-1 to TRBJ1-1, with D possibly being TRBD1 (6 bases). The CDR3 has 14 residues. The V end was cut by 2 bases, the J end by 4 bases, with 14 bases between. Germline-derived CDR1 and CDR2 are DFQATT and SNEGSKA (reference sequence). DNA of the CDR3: TGCAGTGCTAGATCGGGATACAGGGCCACTGAAGCTTTCTTT. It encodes CSARSGYRATEAFF.

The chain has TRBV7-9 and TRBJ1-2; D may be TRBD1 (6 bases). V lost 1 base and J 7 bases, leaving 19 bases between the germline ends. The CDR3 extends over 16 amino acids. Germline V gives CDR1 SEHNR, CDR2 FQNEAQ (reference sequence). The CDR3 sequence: CASSLGGGGPSTGYTF. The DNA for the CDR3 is TGTGCCAGCAGCTTAGGGGGGGGCGGTCCATCAACTGGCTACACCTTC.

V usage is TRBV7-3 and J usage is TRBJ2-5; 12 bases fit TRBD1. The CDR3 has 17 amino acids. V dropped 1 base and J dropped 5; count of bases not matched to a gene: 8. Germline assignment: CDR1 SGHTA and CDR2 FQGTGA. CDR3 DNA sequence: TGTGCCAGCAGCTTAAGGGGGACAGGGGGCTTCGGGGAGACCCAGTACTTC. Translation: CASSLRGTGGFGETQYF.

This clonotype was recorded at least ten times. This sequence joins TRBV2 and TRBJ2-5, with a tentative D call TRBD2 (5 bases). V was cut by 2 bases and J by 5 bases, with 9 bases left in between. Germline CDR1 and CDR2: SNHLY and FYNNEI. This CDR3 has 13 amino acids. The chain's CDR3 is CASSELEGETQYF. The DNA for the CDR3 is TGTGCCAGCAGTGAACTAGAGGGTGAGACCCAGTACTTC.

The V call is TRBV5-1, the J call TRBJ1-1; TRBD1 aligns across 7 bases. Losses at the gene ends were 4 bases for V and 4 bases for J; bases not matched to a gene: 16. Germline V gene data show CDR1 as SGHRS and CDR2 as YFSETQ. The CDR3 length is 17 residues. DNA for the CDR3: TGCGCCAGCAGCCACCGGGACAGTGGGTGGTTCGGCACTGAAGCTTTCTTT. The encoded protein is CASSHRDSGWFGTEAFF.

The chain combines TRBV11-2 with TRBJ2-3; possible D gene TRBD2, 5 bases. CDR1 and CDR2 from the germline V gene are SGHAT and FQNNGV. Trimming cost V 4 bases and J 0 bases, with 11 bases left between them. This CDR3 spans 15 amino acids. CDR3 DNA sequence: TGTGCCAGCAGCTCGTGGACTGCTAGCACAGATACGCAGTATTTT. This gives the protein CASSSWTASTDTQYF.

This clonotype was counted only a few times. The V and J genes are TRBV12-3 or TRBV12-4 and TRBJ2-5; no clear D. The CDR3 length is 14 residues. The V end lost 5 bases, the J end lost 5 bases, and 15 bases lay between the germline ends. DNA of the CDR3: TGTGCCAGCAGTCCCCACTCGGACGGGGAGACCCAGTACTTC. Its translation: CASSPHSDGETQYF.

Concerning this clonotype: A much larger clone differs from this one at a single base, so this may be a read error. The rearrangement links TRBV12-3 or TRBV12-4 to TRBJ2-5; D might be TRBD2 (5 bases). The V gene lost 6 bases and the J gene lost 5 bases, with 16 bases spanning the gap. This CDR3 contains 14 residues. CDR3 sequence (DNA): TGTGCCAGCAGGTTGGACTGGGTCAGGGAGACCCAGTACTTC. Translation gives CASRLDWVRETQYF.

The CDR3 here is CATSSRDRVPNEQFF. The CDR3 coding sequence is TGTGCCACCAGTTCGAGGGACAGGGTCCCCAATGAGCAGTTCTTC. This chain joins TRBV24-1 and TRBJ2-1, with 9 nucleotides matching TRBD1. The junction had 8 bases not matched to a gene; V was cut back by 6 bases and J by 6 bases. Germline V lookup: CDR1 KGHDR, CDR2 SFDVKD. CDR3 length: 15 residues.

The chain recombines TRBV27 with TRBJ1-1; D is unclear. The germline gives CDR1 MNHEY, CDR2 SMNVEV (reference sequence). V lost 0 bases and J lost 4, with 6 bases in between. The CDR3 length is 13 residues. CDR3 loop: CASSLSAATEAFF. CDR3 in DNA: TGTGCCAGCAGTTTATCGGCGGCCACTGAAGCTTTCTTT.

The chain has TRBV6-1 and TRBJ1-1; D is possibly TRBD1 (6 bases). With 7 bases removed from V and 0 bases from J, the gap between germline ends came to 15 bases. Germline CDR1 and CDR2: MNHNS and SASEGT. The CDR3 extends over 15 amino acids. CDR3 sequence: CASITFGGLNTEAFF. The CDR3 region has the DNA TGTGCCAGCATCACTTTCGGGGGCCTGAACACTGAAGCTTTCTTT.

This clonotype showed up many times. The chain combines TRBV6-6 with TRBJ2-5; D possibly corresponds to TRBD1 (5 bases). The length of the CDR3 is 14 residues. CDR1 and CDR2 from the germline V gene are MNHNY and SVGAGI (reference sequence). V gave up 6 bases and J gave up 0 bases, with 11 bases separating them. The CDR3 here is CASSTRQYQETQYF. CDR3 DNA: TGTGCCAGCAGCACACGACAGTACCAAGAGACCCAGTACTTC.

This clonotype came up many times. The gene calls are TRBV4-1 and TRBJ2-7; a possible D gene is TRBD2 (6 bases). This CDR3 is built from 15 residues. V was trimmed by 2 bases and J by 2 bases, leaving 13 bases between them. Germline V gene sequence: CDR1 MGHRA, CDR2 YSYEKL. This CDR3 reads CASSQTGTVTYEQYF. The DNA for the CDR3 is TGCGCCAGCAGCCAAACCGGGACTGTTACCTACGAGCAGTACTTC.

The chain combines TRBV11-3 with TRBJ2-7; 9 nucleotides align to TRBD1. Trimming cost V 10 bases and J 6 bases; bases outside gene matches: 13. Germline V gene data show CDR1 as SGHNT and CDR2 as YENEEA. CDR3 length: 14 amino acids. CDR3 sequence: CANFPGTGMLEQYF. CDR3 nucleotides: TGTGCCAACTTCCCCGGGACAGGGATGCTCGAGCAGTACTTC. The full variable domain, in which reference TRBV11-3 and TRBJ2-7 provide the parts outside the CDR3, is EAGVVQSPRYKIIEKKQPVAFWCNPISGHNTLYWYLQNLGQGPELLIRYENEEAVDDSQLPKDRFSAERLKGVDSTLKIQPAELGDSAVYLCANFPGTGMLEQYFGPGTRLTVT.

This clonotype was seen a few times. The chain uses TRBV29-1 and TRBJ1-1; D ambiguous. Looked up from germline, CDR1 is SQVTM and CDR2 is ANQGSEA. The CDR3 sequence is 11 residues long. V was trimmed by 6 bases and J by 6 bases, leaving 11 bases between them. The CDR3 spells CSVNRAPEAFF. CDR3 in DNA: TGCAGCGTGAACCGGGCCCCTGAAGCTTTCTTT.

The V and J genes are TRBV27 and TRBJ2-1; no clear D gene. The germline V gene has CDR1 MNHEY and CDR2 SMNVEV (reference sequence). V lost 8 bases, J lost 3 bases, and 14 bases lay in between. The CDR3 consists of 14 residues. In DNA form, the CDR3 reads TGTGCCAGCGGCCCACTGACTCACTACAATGAGCAGTTCTTC. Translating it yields CASGPLTHYNEQFF.

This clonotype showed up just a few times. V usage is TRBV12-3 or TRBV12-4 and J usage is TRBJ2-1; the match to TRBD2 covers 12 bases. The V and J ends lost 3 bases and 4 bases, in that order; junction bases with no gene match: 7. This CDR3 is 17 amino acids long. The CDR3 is CASSFRVLAGGYNEQFF. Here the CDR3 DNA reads TGTGCCAGCAGTTTCCGTGTACTAGCGGGGGGTTACAATGAGCAGTTCTTC.

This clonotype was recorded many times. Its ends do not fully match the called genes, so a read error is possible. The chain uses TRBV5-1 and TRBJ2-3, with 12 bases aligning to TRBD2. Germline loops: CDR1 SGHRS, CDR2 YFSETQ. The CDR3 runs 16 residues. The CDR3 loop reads CASSSGTSGSTDTQYF. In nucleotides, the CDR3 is TGTGCCAGCAGCTCCGGGACTAGCGGGAGCACAGATACGCAGTATTTT.

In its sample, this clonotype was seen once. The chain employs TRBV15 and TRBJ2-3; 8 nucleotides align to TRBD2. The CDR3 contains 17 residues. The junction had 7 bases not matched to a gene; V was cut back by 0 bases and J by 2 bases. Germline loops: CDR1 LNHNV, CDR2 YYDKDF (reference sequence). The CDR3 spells CATSRDLKRGFTDTQYF. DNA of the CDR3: TGTGCCACCAGCAGAGATCTGAAGCGGGGGTTCACAGATACGCAGTATTTT.

The CDR3 DNA is TGTGCCAGCTATCTATGGGGGGAGGCTCGTTCACCCCTCCACTTT. This sequence encodes CASYLWGEARSPLHF. The chain joins TRBV6-1 to TRBJ1-6, with TRBD1 as a possible D gene (5 bases). V was cut by 8 bases and J by 9 bases, with 20 bases left in between. Germline CDR1 and CDR2: MNHNS and SASEGT. The CDR3 runs 15 residues.

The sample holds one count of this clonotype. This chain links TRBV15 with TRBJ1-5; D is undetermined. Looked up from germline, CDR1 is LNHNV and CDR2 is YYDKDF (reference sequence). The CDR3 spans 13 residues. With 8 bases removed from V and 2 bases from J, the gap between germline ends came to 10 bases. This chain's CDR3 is CATSPGRNQPQHF. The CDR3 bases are TGTGCCACCTCCCCCGGACGCAATCAGCCCCAGCATTTT.

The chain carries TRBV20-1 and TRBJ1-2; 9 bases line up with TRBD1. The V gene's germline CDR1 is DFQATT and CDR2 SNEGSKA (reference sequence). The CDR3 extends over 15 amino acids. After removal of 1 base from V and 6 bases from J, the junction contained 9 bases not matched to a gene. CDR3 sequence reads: CSARGGTGSYHGYTF. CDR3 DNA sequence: TGCAGTGCTAGAGGGGGGACAGGGAGCTACCATGGCTACACCTTC.

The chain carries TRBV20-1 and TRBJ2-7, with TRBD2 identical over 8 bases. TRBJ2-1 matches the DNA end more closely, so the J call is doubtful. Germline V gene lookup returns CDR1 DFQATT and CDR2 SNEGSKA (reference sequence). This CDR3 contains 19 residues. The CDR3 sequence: CSASWVRLAYAKRHNEQFF. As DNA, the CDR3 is TGCAGTGCTAGTTGGGTGAGACTAGCGTACGCAAAGCGCCACAATGAGCAGTTCTTC.